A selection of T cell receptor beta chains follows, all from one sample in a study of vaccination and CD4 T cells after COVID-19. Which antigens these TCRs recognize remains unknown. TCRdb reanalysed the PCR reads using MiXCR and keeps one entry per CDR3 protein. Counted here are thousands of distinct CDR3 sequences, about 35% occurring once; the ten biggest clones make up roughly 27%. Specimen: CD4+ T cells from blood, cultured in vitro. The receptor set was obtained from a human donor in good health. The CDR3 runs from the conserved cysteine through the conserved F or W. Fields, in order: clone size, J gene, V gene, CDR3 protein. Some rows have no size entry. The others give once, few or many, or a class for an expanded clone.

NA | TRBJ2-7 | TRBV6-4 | CARDLDRGGYEQYF
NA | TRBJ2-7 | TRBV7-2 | CASSLDMGGEQYF
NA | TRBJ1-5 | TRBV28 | CASSPPRGGVSNQPQHF
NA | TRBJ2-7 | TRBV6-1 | CASSDFRDSQTYEQYF
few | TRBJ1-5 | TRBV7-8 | CASSKSRDRGTQPQHF
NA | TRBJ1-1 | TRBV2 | CASTPRGANTEAFF
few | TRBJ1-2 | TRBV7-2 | CASSPDSNYGYTF
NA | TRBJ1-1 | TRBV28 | CASSFSLTGRDPEAFF
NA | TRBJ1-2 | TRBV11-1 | CASSSRDRVAGYTF
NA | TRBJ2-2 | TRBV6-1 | CASSAVNTGELFF
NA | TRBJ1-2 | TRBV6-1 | CASRADIGVPYGYTF
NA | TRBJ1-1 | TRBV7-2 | CASSLGQNTEAFF
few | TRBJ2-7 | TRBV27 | CASRQSGRGPEQYF
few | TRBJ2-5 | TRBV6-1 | CASSASGTQETQYF
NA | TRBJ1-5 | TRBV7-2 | CASRLQGTVSNQPQHF
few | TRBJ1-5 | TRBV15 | CATSSRGNQPQHF
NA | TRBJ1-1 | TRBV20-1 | CSASKTVMNTEAFF
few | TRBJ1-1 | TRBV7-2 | CASSWGPEGTEAFF
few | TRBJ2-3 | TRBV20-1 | CSAPWREGPDTQYF
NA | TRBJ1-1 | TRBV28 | CASSLPGITEAFF
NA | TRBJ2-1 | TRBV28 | CASSWAGPYNEQFF
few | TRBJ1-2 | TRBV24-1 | CATSDSGIPYGYTF
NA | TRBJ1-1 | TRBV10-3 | CAIRDRENTEAFF
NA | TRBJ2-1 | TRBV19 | CASRLAGGFYNEQFF
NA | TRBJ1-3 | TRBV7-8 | CASSFEGRAGNTIYF
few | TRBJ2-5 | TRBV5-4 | CASQDGAETQYF
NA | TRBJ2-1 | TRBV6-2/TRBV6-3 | CASSFPGGPYNEQFF
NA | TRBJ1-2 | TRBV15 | CATSGGQVFPGYGYTF
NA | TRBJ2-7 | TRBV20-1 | CSARVGPYEQYF
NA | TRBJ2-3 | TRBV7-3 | CASSYKGAGVTDTQYF
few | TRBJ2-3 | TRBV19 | CASSAGTSGTDTQYF
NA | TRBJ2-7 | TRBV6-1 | CASRRFEQYF
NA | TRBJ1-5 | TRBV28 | CASSSGQSPNQPQHF
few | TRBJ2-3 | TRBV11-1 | CASSRLASSTDTQYF
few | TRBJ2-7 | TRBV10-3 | CAISAPGNYEQYF
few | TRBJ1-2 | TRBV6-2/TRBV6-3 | CASSYSQGAPGTF
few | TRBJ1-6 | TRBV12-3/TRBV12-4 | CASTGSSYNSPLHF
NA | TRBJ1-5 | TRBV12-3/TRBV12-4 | CASSQRDSNQPQHF
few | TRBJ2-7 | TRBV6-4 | CASSEQGGGKQYF
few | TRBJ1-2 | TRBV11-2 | CASSLGTRTYGYTF
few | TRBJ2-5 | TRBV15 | CATSRRSGTQYF
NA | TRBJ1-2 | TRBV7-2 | CASSFSQNYGYTF
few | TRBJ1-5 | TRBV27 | CASRQGLGGEPQHF
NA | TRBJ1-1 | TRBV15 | CATSLAEGVRTEAFF
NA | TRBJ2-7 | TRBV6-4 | CASSDGEGNEQYF
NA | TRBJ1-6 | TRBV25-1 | CASSDKRTGGAAPLHF
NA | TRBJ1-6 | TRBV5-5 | CASSKAETGASNSPLHF
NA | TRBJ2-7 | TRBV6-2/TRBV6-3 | CASSRRLGAGTVYEQYF
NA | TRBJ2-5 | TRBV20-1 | CSAPPAGAVRETQYF